A single sample is the source of the 25 T cell receptor beta chains below, sequenced in a study of T cells in localized non-small cell lung cancer. This table comes from immunoSEQ multiplex PCR, and its TCRdb copy is limited to in-frame clones, with some not included. The sample contains fewer than 2,500 clones, 25% to 35% of which appear only once. Sample: lung tumor tissue, taken before any cancer treatment. These receptors were taken from a male donor at least 60 years old with stage III squamous cell lung carcinoma.

The sample holds one count of this clone. The chain combines TRBV5-1 with TRBJ2-2; D gene uncertain. Per the germline V gene, CDR1 is SGHRS and CDR2 is YFSETQ. With 4 bases removed from V and 0 bases from J, the gap between germline ends came to 10 bases. The CDR3 is 15 residues long. The DNA of the CDR3 is TGCGCCAGCAGCCCCTGGACGGCGAACACCGGGGAGCTGTTTTTT. It specifies CASSPWTANTGELFF.

The chain is built from TRBV19 and TRBJ2-7, with D uncertain. This CDR3 has 12 residues. In germline, CDR1 is LNHDA, CDR2 SQIVND (reference sequence). Trimming took off 8 bases at V and 3 bases at J, with 11 bases between the two ends. DNA for the CDR3: TGTGCCAGTGTGGGAAGGGACTACGAGCAGTACTTC. Protein: CASVGRDYEQYF.

The gene calls are TRBV9 and TRBJ2-3; D ambiguous. The CDR3 has 14 residues. Germline loops: CDR1 SGDLS, CDR2 YYNGEE. V lost 2 bases and J lost 2, with 9 bases in between. The CDR3 coding sequence is TGTGCCAGCAGCGTGATGCGGTCCACAGATACGCAGTATTTT. It is translated as CASSVMRSTDTQYF.

The genes are TRBV18 and TRBJ2-3; D is unresolved. Germline-derived CDR1 and CDR2 are KGHSH and LQKENI. The CDR3 consists of 12 residues. Trimming took 3 bases from V and 0 from J, leaving 1 base between them. CDR3 bases: TGTGCCAGCTCACCCAGCACAGATACGCAGTATTTT. It is translated as CASSPSTDTQYF.

This clone was found a few times. The chain is built from TRBV14 and TRBJ2-1; 8 bases match TRBD2. V lost 3 bases, J lost 1 base, and 5 bases stayed unmatched. The germline CDR1 and CDR2 sequences are SGHDN and FVKESK. CDR3 length equals 16 residues. CDR3 protein: CASSQLAGASYNEQFF. CDR3 in DNA: TGTGCCAGCAGCCAGCTAGCGGGCGCGTCCTACAATGAGCAGTTCTTC.

In this sample, this clone turned up a few times. The CDR3 loop is CASSYLGGTGELFF. The CDR3 DNA sequence: TGTGCCAGCAGTTACCTTGGGGGCACCGGGGAGCTGTTTTTT. V is TRBV6-8 and J is TRBJ2-2; D tentatively reads TRBD1 or TRBD2 (5 bases each). With 2 bases removed from V and 4 bases from J, the gap between germline ends came to 8 bases. Per germline, CDR1 MNHGY and CDR2 SAAAGT. CDR3 size: 14 residues.

This clone showed up just once. The chain carries TRBV14 and TRBJ2-5, with 10 bases that match TRBD2. The CDR3 spans 14 residues. Losses at the gene ends were 1 base for V and 4 bases for J; bases not matched to a gene: 0. Per the germline V gene, CDR1 is SGHDN and CDR2 is FVKESK. For the CDR3, the DNA is TGTGCCAGCAGCCAAGGACTAGCGGGAGAGACCCAGTACTTC. Translated: CASSQGLAGETQYF.

This clone has only a few counts. A read error may produce the germline difference seen at one junction end. The J gene is TRBJ2-6, the V gene TRBV10-3, with D unresolved. Germline V gene sequence: CDR1 ENHRY, CDR2 SYGVKD. The CDR3 covers 14 residues. CDR3 coding DNA: TGTGCCAGCAGTGAGATGTATGGGGCCAACGTCCTGACTTTC. Its translation is CASSEMYGANVLTF.

Here the CDR3 DNA reads TGTGCCAGCAGTCCGTCTAGCGGCAATGAGCAGTTCTTC. Translating it yields CASSPSSGNEQFF. The V gene is TRBV6-8, the J gene TRBJ2-1; 7 nucleotides line up with TRBD2. Germline values: CDR1 MNHGY, CDR2 SAAAGT. J lost 6 bases, V lost 5 bases, and 4 bases had no gene match. The CDR3 extends over 13 amino acids.

The CDR3 sequence: CASEGTSGFYNEQFF. The DNA for the CDR3 is TGTGCCAGCGAAGGGACTAGCGGTTTCTACAATGAGCAGTTCTTC. The chain carries TRBV19 and TRBJ2-1; 11 bases agree with TRBD2. From germline, CDR1 is LNHDA and CDR2 SQIVND (reference sequence). The CDR3 is made up of 15 amino acids. Losses at the gene ends were 9 bases for V and 3 bases for J; bases not matched to a gene: 7.

This clone was seen a handful of times. J is TRBJ1-3 and V is TRBV6-8, with 8 bases fitting TRBD1. The CDR3 totals 12 residues. V lost 8 bases to trimming and J lost 8 bases; unmatched junction nucleotides: 5. From germline, CDR1 is MNHGY and CDR2 SAAAGT. Written as DNA, the CDR3 is TGTGCCAGCTGGACAGGGATGGACACCATATATTTT. Protein: CASWTGMDTIYF.

CDR3 region: CATSSRDFRTDTQYF. CDR3 sequence (DNA): TGTGCCACCAGCAGTCGGGATTTCCGCACAGATACGCAGTATTTT. The chain uses TRBV15 and TRBJ2-3; TRBD2 is a possible D gene (5 bases). V was pared by 3 bases and J by 1 base, with 11 bases between. The CDR3 runs 15 residues. The V gene's germline CDR1 is LNHNV and CDR2 YYDKDF (reference sequence).

V usage is TRBV28 and J usage is TRBJ2-7; 11 positions match TRBD1. This CDR3 is built from 12 residues. CDR1 and CDR2 from the germline V gene are MDHEN and SYDVKM. The CDR3 spells CASSSGQGALRV. The DNA of the CDR3 is TGTGCCAGCAGTTCCGGACAGGGGGCCCTCCGGGTC.

About this clone itself: This CDR3 fails to terminate in the conserved phenylalanine or tryptophan, so it likely reflects a read error. It is unclear where the CDR3 begins or ends on the DNA, so no DNA is shown, and the CDR3 is as TCRdb lists it. V is TRBV19 and J is TRBJ1-1. CDR1 and CDR2 from the germline V gene are LNHDA and SQIVND (reference sequence). The CDR3 adds up to 13 amino acids, both ends counted. This chain's CDR3 is CASSILGGAGRSV.

A few counts support this clone. This chain joins TRBV6-8 and TRBJ1-1, with 7 bases lining up with TRBD1. Germline-derived CDR1 and CDR2 are MNHGY and SAAAGT. The CDR3 is made up of 14 amino acids. Germline trimming cut 4 bases from V and 4 bases from J; bases unmatched to any gene: 6. CDR3 amino acids: CASSSRRGATEAFF. The CDR3 DNA reads as TGTGCCAGCAGTTCCCGCAGGGGGGCCACTGAAGCTTTCTTT.

The chain links TRBV30 to TRBJ2-5; D is unclear. Trimming left V 2 bases short and J 2 bases short, with 6 bases between. Germline V gene sequence: CDR1 GTSNPN, CDR2 SVGIG (reference sequence). This CDR3 spans 12 amino acids. The CDR3 region has the DNA TGTGCCTGGAGTCCACCACAAGAGACCCAGTACTTC. Its protein is CAWSPPQETQYF.

This clone has a handful of counts. V gene TRBV4-1 combines with J gene TRBJ1-1; D might be TRBD1 (5 bases). V gave up 4 bases and J gave up 7 bases, with 13 bases separating them. This CDR3 contains 13 residues. The V gene's germline CDR1 is MGHRA and CDR2 YSYEKL. CDR3 residues: CASSRRMGDEAFF. The CDR3 DNA reads as TGCGCCAGCAGCCGTCGAATGGGGGATGAAGCTTTCTTT.

This clone has only a few counts. The chain recombines TRBV6-8 with TRBJ2-3; either TRBD1 or TRBD2 may supply D (5 bases each). V gave up 4 bases and J gave up 11 bases, with 13 bases separating them. The CDR3 sequence is 12 residues long. CDR1 MNHGY and CDR2 SAAAGT come from the germline V gene. In nucleotides, the CDR3 is TGTGCCAGCAGTTGGGACCCGGGTGTGCAGTATTTT. It specifies CASSWDPGVQYF.

The chain recombines TRBV30 with TRBJ1-5, with D perhaps matching TRBD1 (6 bases). The CDR3 runs 14 residues. The V gene's germline CDR1 is GTSNPN and CDR2 SVGIG (reference sequence). The V end lost 3 bases, the J end lost 7 bases, and 16 bases lay between the germline ends. The chain's CDR3 is CAWSLRGGGQPQHF. The DNA of the CDR3 is TGTGCCTGGAGCCTTCGGGGGGGCGGCCAGCCCCAGCATTTT. Full variable domain (outside the CDR3, taken from reference TRBV30 and TRBJ1-5): SQTIHQWPATLVQPVGSPLSLECTVEGTSNPNLYWYRQAAGRGLQLLFYSVGIGQISSEVPQNLSASRPQDRQFILSSKKLLLSDSGFYLCAWSLRGGGQPQHFGDGTRLSIL.

The chain carries TRBV11-3 and TRBJ2-1; TRBD2 aligns across 9 bases. Per the germline V gene, CDR1 is SGHNT and CDR2 is YENEEA. V lost 5 bases and J lost 5; bases outside the gene matches: 7. CDR3 size: 15 residues. CDR3 DNA: TGTGCCAGCAGCCAAGCGAGACTAGCGGACAATGAGCAGTTCTTC. It specifies CASSQARLADNEQFF.

This clone was found a few times. The chain couples TRBV7-6 to TRBJ1-4; 7 bases are a match to TRBD1. V lost 5 bases and J lost 4; bases outside the gene matches: 10. The CDR3 totals 16 residues. Looked up from germline, CDR1 is SGHVS and CDR2 is FNYEAQ. CDR3 sequence reads: CASSPGDRTFNEKLFF. CDR3 DNA: TGTGCCAGCAGCCCGGGGGACAGAACTTTTAATGAAAAACTGTTTTTT.

The chain is built from TRBV29-1 and TRBJ2-5; D might be TRBD1 (6 bases). The germline V gene has CDR1 SQVTM and CDR2 ANQGSEA. CDR3 size: 12 residues. V was trimmed by 4 bases and J by 4 bases, leaving 10 bases between them. This CDR3 reads CSVVLGGETQYF. The CDR3, as DNA: TGCAGCGTTGTGTTAGGGGGAGAGACCCAGTACTTC.

This clone was observed once. This chain connects TRBV29-1 to TRBJ2-3, with unresolved D. Trimming took 3 bases from V and 4 from J, leaving 14 bases between them. This CDR3 has 14 amino acids. Germline V gene data show CDR1 as SQVTM and CDR2 as ANQGSEA. The CDR3 protein is CSVDLGSRADTQYF. The DNA of the CDR3 is TGCAGCGTTGATCTCGGGTCTCGGGCAGATACGCAGTATTTT.

Only a few counts were recorded for this clone. The chain uses TRBV14 and TRBJ2-1; TRBD1 might be the D (5 bases). The ends were cut back, 5 bases at V and 6 bases at J, with 17 bases in the middle. Germline V CDR1 and CDR2: SGHDN, FVKESK. The CDR3 is 15 amino acids. CDR3 coding DNA: TGTGCCAGCAGCTTATTCGGCCCCAGGGCCAATGAGCAGTTCTTC. Translation gives CASSLFGPRANEQFF.

In its sample, this clone is medium-sized. The chain uses TRBV11-3 and TRBJ1-1; possible D gene TRBD1, 6 bases. V shed 3 bases and J shed 5 bases, with 13 bases lying between them. The CDR3 has 14 amino acids. Germline lookup yields CDR1 SGHNT and CDR2 YENEEA. This CDR3 is CASSLGAATTEAFF. The DNA of the CDR3 is TGTGCCAGCAGCTTGGGGGCCGCGACGACTGAAGCTTTCTTT.